This entry describes one TCR beta chain. This CDR3 is built from 14 residues. CDR1 and CDR2 from the germline V gene are SQVTM and ANQGSEA. Trimming shortened V by 3 bases and J by 1 base, and 10 bases separated the two germline ends. The data derive from a study of blood T cells in healthy people across ages. Primed by a sample-barcoded 5' primer and a J-beta primer mix, a second PCR proceeded for roughly 6 to 12 cycles. TCRdb redid the calling of the 5' RACE reads with MiXCR, one entry per CDR3 protein. The data contain nearly 800,000 distinct CDR3 sequences, around three fifths of them singletons. Sequences were obtained from blood. The V and J genes are TRBV29-1 and TRBJ2-1; D is uncertain. This clonotype was sampled from a man aged 40-49 years in good health. This CDR3 reads CSVDSSSSYNEQFF. Here the CDR3 DNA reads TGCAGCGTTGATAGCTCGAGTTCCTACAATGAGCAGTTCTTC.